This T cell receptor beta chain was documented in a study of cytomegalovirus exposure and HLA in healthy donors listed by TCRdb under 2017. Looking at the study overall: An earlier analysis of some 600 of the donors reported 250 to 300 Gb of sequence data and 100 million to 120 million unique TCR beta sequences obtained from roughly 180 million T cells. The study aimed to test whether signatures of past pathogen exposure could be identified by cataloging public T cell receptors. The T cell repertoires of about 700 subjects were profiled by immunosequencing and related to cytomegalovirus serostatus. To predict cytomegalovirus infection status, the study brought together high-throughput TCR immunosequencing, statistical association of individual TCRs with disease status, and machine learning. Because of strong linkage in the cohort, roughly five DR-DQ haplotypes were treated as single units for association and clustering. A later genetic analysis used genome-wide SNP genotypes for about three fifths of the 666 donors, treating that subset as a discovery cohort. HLA typing covered class I and class II loci at four-digit resolution. On average, roughly 250,000 unique TCR beta nucleotide sequences were sequenced per donor among 398 genotyped donors of the cohort, with 15% to 20% of those sequences being non-productive. Every repertoire in the discovery cohort had been generated on one and the same sequencing platform. The later analysis used no new phenotypic data to find candidate immune exposures, relying instead on TCR beta sequences and their occurrence across donors. Roughly 320 gigabases of sequencing data and about 92 million unique TCR sequences made up an early release that covered 500 to 650 HLA-typed donors. Donor age, sex, ethnicity and CMV serostatus were collected together with the repertoire data. Of the approximately 370 genotyped donors, 65% to 90% were placed in the genetic ancestry cluster associated with self-reported Caucasian donors. Typing coverage varied by locus: about 620-630 donors for A, B, C, DRB1 and DQB1; more than 500 for DQA1; more than 600 for DPA1; roughly 450 for DPB1. To decide whether each TCR beta V gene segment behaved as functional or pseudogenic, an earlier analysis of fewer than 750 of the donors relied on high-throughput TCR beta sequencing. In addition to the first cohort of 650 to 750 subjects, a separate validation cohort of approximately 130 different subjects was used. In a later analysis, previously published TCR beta repertoires from several hundred donors were re-analyzed and high-resolution HLA genotyping was added so that TCR occurrence patterns could be studied. The investigation overall reported the following: Because some donors lacked HLA typing at each locus, the association tests relied only on the typed subset. V-gene and J-gene trimming of TCR beta chains was associated with a missense DCLRE1C variant in a later genetic analysis, and the association was replicated in an independent cohort. In both the original and validation cohorts, the classifier was reported to diagnose cytomegalovirus status with high specificity and sensitivity. Immune exposure information for the cohort was limited to CMV serostatus. Presence/absence analyses assumed roughly uniform sequencing depth across donors, an assumption that may not hold. A further reported finding was that TCR beta sequences accurately predicted the HLA-A and HLA-B alleles for most subjects in the first cohort. Strong co-occurrence of HLA alleles, especially DR and DQ, made assigning TCR associations to individual alleles difficult. Over 15 rarely observed V segments, including chromosome 9 orphons, were excluded from the earlier analysis of several hundred of the donors because counts were too low. In vitro tests confirmed that a few of the cytomegalovirus-associated TCR beta chains recognize cytomegalovirus antigens. Correlated functional status among segregating V segments might be attributable to linkage disequilibrium, but an unknown experimental factor could not be ruled out. An earlier analysis of around 540 of the donors showed that most TCR beta V segments appeared in productive rearrangements either about 87% or about 30% of the time, which broadly matched IMGT annotations. In a later analysis, several top co-occurrence clusters were reported to appear linked to parvovirus B19, influenza, CMV and Epstein-Barr virus. A cluster of highly shared sequence variants was judged likely to represent a technical artifact of the sequencing pipeline. In a later analysis, the rate of TCR association differed among HLA loci, with DRB1 alleles having the most associated TCRs and HLA-C alleles having the fewest. The 87-base-pair reads could not distinguish some IMGT-functional V segments, including TRBV6-2 and TRBV6-3, so those segments were excluded. While some public TCRs were present in many individuals, most TCR sequences turned up only very rarely across donors. A later analysis found that HLA-associated TCR beta chains were more clonally expanded and had lower generation probabilities than equally common non-associated chains. It was suggested by the authors that the approach could potentially be generalized to other disease states and immunological phenotypes. Specific HLA alleles were associated with more than 15,000 TCR beta sequences at a false discovery rate of 0.05 in a later analysis. In this cohort, only TCR beta chains were sequenced, and detectable features were limited by the absence of alpha or paired-chain data. A later genetic analysis reported fewer N-insertions in productive TCRs among donors in an Asian-associated ancestry cluster than the roughly 620-donor mean. The study gave a list of some 150 TCR beta chains associated with cytomegalovirus. According to a later analysis, most CMV-associated TCR beta chains appeared to be HLA-restricted, and the HLA associations seemed to be driven largely by CMV exposure.

The cohort comprised more than 550 healthy bone marrow donors. At the time of sampling, all cohort members were nominally healthy, though unrecorded immune exposures were likely present. The donor was CMV seronegative and was included in the group of several hundred seronegative cohort members. Each donor provided a peripheral blood sample, and peripheral blood mononuclear cells were used for TCR beta sequencing. Genomic DNA was extracted from the blood cell samples with the Qiagen DNeasy Blood Extraction Kit. Of note for this clone: Its antigen is not yet known. The record has no base qualities; no much larger clone is one base away.

Libraries were constructed by the immunoSEQ multiplex PCR assay. The multiplex PCR relied on a mix of 60 forward primers for TCR Vbeta segments and 13 reverse primers for TCR Jbeta segments. Amplification of the CDR3 region of rearranged TCR beta genes was performed with a multiplex PCR assay on genomic DNA. Amplified TCR beta libraries were sequenced as 87-base-pair reads on the Illumina HiSeq System. In the original analysis: In a later analysis, tens of millions of unique TCR beta chains were counted across the approximately 640 repertoires, and roughly 11 million of these chains were shared by at least two donors. Raw reads were error-corrected and collapsed into unique sequences by a nearest-neighbor algorithm in which closely related sequences were merged to remove PCR and sequencing errors. To assign V, D and J gene segments, CDR3 sequences were aligned to IMGT reference sequences. For a sequence to be retained, at least a six-nucleotide match to both a V gene segment and a J gene segment was required. A rearrangement counted as productive if the CDR3 had no stop codons and remained in frame with V and J, and every other rearrangement counted as non-productive. Following IMGT convention, CDR3 was defined as the stretch from the second conserved V-encoded cysteine to the conserved J-encoded phenylalanine. In an earlier analysis of just under 600 of the donors, sequences lacking an unambiguous match to a single V gene segment were excluded. An earlier analysis of several hundred of the donors called V segments functional above 56.7% productive rearrangements and segregating when the between-donor standard deviation exceeded 5%. To diagnose cytomegalovirus status from the catalog of TCR beta chain sequences, a statistical classification framework was built. In a later analysis, V and J genes were assigned by comparing TCR nucleotide sequences against IMGT/GENE-DB human TR gene sequences. A later analysis assigned CDR3 sequences and most-parsimonious VDJ recombination scenarios with the TCRdist pipeline. In a later analysis, every TCR beta chain was defined by the combination of its CDR3 amino acid sequence and its V-gene family, and reads without a unique V-gene family were dropped. A later analysis removed nearly 600 highly shared, low-generation-probability nucleotide sequences to deal with suspected cross-contamination and a sequencing artifact. In a later analysis, a clonal expansion index for each public chain was calculated from normalized within-repertoire ranks of inferred template counts. In a later analysis, generation probabilities were computed with a VDJ recombination model fitted to out-of-frame rearrangements, and the resulting probabilities were checked against IGoR. A later analysis scored TCR-TCR, TCR-HLA and TCR-CMV co-occurrence with hypergeometric tests, applying a repertoire-size bias correction to TCR pairs. A later analysis estimated false discovery rates by permuting HLA or CMV assignments 20 times. A later analysis grouped co-occurring TCRs with DBSCAN, adding TCRdist sequence similarity when clustering within HLA-allele-positive subsets. Co-occurrence clustering excluded repertoires with fewer than 30,000 or more than 120,000 public chains, plus five with anomalous nucleotide sharing. TCRdb limited this immuneACCESS table to in-frame rearrangements with V and J called. A share of clones is missing; checked studies link under half to unresolved V genes, and the rest is unexplained. V, J and clone size derive from that table, while D and trimming were established from the DNA sequence. The table for this sample lists over 150,000 clones; roughly nine tenths of them were counted only once. Of the sample, 0.7% to 1% is held by the ten largest clones.

CDR1 SGHVS and CDR2 FNYEAQ were looked up in the germline V gene. The CDR3, cysteine through phenylalanine, is 16 amino acids long. Only CDR3 DNA remains: 48 bases, in frame from the first base. Trimming takes 2 bases from V and 3 bases from J, and the germline ends sit 14 bases apart. This sequence uses TRBV7-6 and TRBJ1-5; the best D guess is TRBD1, with 5 bases matching. The clonotype was recovered from a woman aged 30 to 39 in good health and CMV-seronegative. Specimen: PBMCs. In nucleotides, the sequence is TGTGCCAGCAGCTTAAGGGCTCGGGGGTTCAATCAGCCCCAGCATTTT. It encodes CASSLRARGFNQPQHF.